This T cell receptor beta chain was observed in a study of T cell repertoires in cytomegalovirus infection. Looking at the study overall: The authors used CMV epitopes that were HLA-C-restricted (recently identified) and HLA-B-restricted (well studied). In public TCR beta signatures, there were indications of both CMV infection and matching HLA type. Whole-study results and caveats: Adding up the frequency of public TCR beta families identified people who carried CMV plus the relevant HLA. The study found HLA-C-restricted CMV-specific TCR beta clonotypes dominating the ex vivo response.

CDR1 and CDR2 from the germline V gene are LNHDA and SQIVND (reference sequence). The CDR3 totals 13 residues. Trimming removed 2 bases from V and 3 bases from J, with 8 bases in between. MiXCR, run by TCRdb on the reads, gives a single entry per CDR3 protein. The repertoire consists of around 540,000 distinct CDR3 sequences, with 33% occurring once and the leading ten covering around a sixth. This clonotype has just a few counts. As yet, its antigen is unknown. The sample in question was cultured PBMCs, obtained from culture after CMV antigen stimulation. This receptor was obtained from a human donor in good health (CMV status not recorded). Some clones in this sample may be carry-over from other donors' samples. The V and J genes are TRBV19 and TRBJ2-7; no definite D call. DNA for the CDR3: TGTGCCAGTAGTATACGGACGAACTACGAGCAGTACTTC. This translates into CASSIRTNYEQYF.